What follows describes a single TCR beta chain. The antigen remains unidentified. The junction differs from germline at one of its ends, possibly a read error. Profiled with immunoSEQ multiplex PCR; TCRdb holds only in-frame clones, not every one. The sample shows roughly 34,000 clones, less than 85% of them seen only once. This sample stems from a study of T cells in narcolepsy. The wider study: Healthy controls were enrolled alongside patients with narcolepsy type 1 or type 2. Study results and limitations: In some patient and control memory CD4+ samples, autoreactive clones were absent. Comparing one patient's CSF and blood CD4+ clonotypes highlighted HCRT- and TRIB2-specific autoreactive clonotypes.

Germline CDR1 is SGHTA and CDR2 is FQGNSA. The CDR3 totals 15 residues. The genes are TRBV7-2 and TRBJ1-4; 8 bases align to TRBD1. Material: CD45RA- memory CD4+ T cells from PBMCs. The TCR sequence derives from a human donor with narcolepsy. CDR3 bases: TGTGCCAGCAGCCTAGCGGGACAGGATATTGAAAAACTGTTTTTT. The encoded protein is CASSLAGQDIEKLFF.